Described below is a single T cell receptor beta chain sequence and its context. Its antigen is currently unknown. This specimen comes from a study of cytomegalovirus exposure and HLA in healthy donors. Study-level background: The 95 to 150 validation repertoires used the same platform as the 550 to 750 first-cohort repertoires, a later analysis reported.

Study outcomes and limitations: Rare sequences made up most TCRs, while some public TCRs were found in many donors. In vitro testing confirmed a few CMV-associated chains as specific for CMV antigens.

Sequencing was performed with immunoSEQ multiplex PCR; in TCRdb, only in-frame clones are kept and a portion is missing. The sample consists of approximately 170,000 clones, 84% of them appearing once. The sequenced material came from PBMCs. The receptor was derived from a man younger than 40 in good health and CMV-seropositive.

The CDR3 region has the DNA TGTGCCAGCAGCTACGACAGGGGGCACAATTCACCCCTCCACTTT. Residues: CASSYDRGHNSPLHF. This sequence joins TRBV7-2 and TRBJ1-6, with 10 nucleotides matching TRBD1. Germline assignment: CDR1 SGHTA and CDR2 FQGNSA. The CDR3 consists of 15 residues. With V trimmed by 4 bases and J by 7 bases, 4 bases remained unmatched.